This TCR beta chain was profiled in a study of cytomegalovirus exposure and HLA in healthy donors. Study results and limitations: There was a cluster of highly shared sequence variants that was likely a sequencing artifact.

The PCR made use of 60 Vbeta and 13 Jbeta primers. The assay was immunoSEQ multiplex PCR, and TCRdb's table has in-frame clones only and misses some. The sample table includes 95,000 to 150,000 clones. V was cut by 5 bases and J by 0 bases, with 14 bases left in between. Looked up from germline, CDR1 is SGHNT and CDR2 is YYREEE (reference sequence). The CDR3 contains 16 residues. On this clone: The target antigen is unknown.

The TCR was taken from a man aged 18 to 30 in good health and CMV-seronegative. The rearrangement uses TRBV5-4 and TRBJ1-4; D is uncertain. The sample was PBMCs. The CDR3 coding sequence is TGTGCCAGCAGTCCTACTGGTGTGGCAACTAATGAAAAACTGTTTTTT. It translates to CASSPTGVATNEKLFF.